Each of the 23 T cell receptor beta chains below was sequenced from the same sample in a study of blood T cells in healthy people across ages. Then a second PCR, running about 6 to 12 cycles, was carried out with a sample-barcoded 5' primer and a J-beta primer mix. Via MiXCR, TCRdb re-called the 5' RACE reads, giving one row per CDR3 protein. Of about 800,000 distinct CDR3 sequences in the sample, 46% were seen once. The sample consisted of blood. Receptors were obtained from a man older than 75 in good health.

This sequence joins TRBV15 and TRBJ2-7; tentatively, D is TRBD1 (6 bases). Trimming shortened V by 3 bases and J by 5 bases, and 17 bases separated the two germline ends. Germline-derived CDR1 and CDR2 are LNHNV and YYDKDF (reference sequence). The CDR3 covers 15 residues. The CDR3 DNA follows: TGTGCCACCAGCAGCCGGGACACGCTACTTGACGAGCAGTACTTC. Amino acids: CATSSRDTLLDEQYF.

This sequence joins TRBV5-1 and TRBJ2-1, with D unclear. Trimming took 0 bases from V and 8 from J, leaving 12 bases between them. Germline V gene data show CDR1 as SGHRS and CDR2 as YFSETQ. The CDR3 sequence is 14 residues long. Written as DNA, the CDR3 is TGCGCCAGCAGCTTGGACAGCGTAATCGATGAGCAGTTCTTC. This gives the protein CASSLDSVIDEQFF. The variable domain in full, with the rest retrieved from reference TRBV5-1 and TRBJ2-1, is KAGVTQTPRYLIKTRGQQVTLSCSPISGHRSVSWYQQTPGQGLQFLFEYFSETQRNKGNFPGRFSGRQFSNSRSEMNVSTLELGDSALYLCASSLDSVIDEQFFGPGTRLTVL.

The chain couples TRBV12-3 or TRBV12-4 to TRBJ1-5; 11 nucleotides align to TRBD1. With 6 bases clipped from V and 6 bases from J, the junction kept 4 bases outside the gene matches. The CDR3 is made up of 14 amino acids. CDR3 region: CASRRTGGGQPQHF. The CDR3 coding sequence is TGTGCCAGCAGACGGACAGGGGGCGGTCAGCCCCAGCATTTT.

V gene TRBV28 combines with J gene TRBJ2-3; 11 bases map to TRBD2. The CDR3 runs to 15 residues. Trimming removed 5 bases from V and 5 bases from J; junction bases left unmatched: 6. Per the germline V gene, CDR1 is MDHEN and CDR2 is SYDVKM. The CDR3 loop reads CASSTLAGVLDTQYF. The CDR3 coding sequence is TGTGCCAGCAGTACACTAGCGGGAGTATTAGATACGCAGTATTTT.

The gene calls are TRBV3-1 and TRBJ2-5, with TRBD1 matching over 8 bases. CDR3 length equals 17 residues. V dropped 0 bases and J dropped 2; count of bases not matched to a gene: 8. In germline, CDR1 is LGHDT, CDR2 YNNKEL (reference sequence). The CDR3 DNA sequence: TGTGCCAGCAGCCAAGAAAGGCAGGGGGCGCAGCAAGAGACCCAGTACTTC. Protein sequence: CASSQERQGAQQETQYF.

The CDR3 loop reads CSARDPRAAQETQYF. The CDR3, as DNA: TGCAGTGCTAGAGACCCACGAGCGGCGCAAGAGACCCAGTACTTC. The V call is TRBV20-1, the J call TRBJ2-5, with D perhaps matching TRBD2 (5 bases). The CDR3 covers 15 residues. CDR1 is DFQATT, CDR2 SNEGSKA, per germline (reference sequence). Between the trimmed V and J ends, which lost 0 bases and 2 bases, there was a span of 13 bases.

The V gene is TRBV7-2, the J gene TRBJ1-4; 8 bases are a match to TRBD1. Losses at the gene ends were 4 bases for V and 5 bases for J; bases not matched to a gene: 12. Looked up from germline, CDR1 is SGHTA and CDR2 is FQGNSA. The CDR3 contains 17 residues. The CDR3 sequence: CASSSGQGGYENEKLFF. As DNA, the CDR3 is TGTGCCAGCAGCTCAGGACAGGGAGGATACGAGAATGAAAAACTGTTTTTT.

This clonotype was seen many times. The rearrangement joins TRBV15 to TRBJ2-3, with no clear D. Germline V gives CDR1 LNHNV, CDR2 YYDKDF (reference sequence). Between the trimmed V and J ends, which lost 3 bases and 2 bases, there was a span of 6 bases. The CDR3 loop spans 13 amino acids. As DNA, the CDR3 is TGTGCCACCAGCAGGGAATACACAGATACGCAGTATTTT. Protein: CATSREYTDTQYF.

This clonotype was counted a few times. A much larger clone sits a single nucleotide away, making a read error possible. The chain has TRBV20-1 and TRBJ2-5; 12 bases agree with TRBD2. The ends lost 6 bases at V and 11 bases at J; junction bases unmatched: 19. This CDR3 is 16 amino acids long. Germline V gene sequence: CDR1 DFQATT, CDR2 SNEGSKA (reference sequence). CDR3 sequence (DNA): TGCAGTGCCTTAAAGGCTAGCGGGAGGGCCCTAAATGAGCAGTACTTC. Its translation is CSALKASGRALNEQYF.

The CDR3 is CASSVDRVHGYTF. Written as DNA, the CDR3 is TGTGCCAGCAGTGTCGACAGGGTGCATGGCTACACCTTC. J is TRBJ1-2 and V is TRBV6-5; 7 bases match TRBD1. The CDR3 spans 13 residues. Germline V gene lookup returns CDR1 MNHEY and CDR2 SVGAGI. The V segment lost 5 bases and the J segment 6 bases; nucleotides outside the gene matches: 6.

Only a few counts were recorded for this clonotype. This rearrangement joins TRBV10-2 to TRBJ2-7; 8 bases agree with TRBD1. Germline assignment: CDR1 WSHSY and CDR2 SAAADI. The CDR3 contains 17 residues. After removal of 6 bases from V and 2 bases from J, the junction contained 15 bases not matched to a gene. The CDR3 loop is CASSQPGQEPKPYEQYF. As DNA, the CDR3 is TGCGCCAGCAGCCAGCCGGGACAGGAGCCGAAACCCTACGAGCAGTACTTC.

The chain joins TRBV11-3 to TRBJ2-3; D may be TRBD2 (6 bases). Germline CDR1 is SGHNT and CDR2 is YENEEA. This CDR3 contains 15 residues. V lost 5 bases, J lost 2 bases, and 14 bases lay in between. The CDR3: CASSRRELDTDTQYF. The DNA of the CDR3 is TGTGCCAGCAGCAGACGGGAGTTAGACACAGATACGCAGTATTTT.

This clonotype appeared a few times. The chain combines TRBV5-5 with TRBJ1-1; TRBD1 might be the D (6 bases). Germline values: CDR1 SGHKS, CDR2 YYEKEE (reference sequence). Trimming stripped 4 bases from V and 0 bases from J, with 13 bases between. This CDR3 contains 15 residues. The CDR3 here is CASSTPGQMNTEAFF. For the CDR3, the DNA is TGTGCCAGCAGCACCCCGGGACAAATGAACACTGAAGCTTTCTTT. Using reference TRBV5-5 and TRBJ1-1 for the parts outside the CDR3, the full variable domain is DAGVTQSPTHLIKTRGQQVTLRCSPISGHKSVSWYQQVLGQGPQFIFQYYEKEERGRGNFPDRFSARQFPNYSSELNVNALLLGDSALYLCASSTPGQMNTEAFFGQGTRLTVV.

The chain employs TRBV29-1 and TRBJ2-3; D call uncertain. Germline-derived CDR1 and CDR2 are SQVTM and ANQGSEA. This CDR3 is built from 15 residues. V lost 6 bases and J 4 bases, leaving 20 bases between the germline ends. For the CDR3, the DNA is TGCAGCGTCCTCGGTCTCCCAACAGATCCAGATACGCAGTATTTT. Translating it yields CSVLGLPTDPDTQYF.

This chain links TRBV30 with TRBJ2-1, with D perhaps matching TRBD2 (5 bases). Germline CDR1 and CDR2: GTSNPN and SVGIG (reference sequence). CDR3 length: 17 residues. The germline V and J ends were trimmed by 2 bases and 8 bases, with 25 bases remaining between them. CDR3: CAWSTSFWWESNDEQFF. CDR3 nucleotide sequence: TGTGCCTGGAGTACGTCGTTTTGGTGGGAGAGTAACGATGAGCAGTTCTTC.

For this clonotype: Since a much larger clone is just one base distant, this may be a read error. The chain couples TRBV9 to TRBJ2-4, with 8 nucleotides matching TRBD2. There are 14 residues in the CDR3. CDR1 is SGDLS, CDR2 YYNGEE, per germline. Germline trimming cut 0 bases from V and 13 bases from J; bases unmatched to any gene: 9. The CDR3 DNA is TGTGCCAGCAGCGTAGTAGAACTAGCGGAAGCGCAGTACTTC. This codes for CASSVVELAEAQYF.

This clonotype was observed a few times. CDR3 sequence (DNA): TGCAGTGGGGACGGCGCCTACGAGCAGTACTTC. Translation: CSGDGAYEQYF. The chain recombines TRBV20-1 with TRBJ2-7; D is possibly TRBD1 or TRBD2 (5 bases each). The CDR3 covers 11 residues. Per germline, CDR1 DFQATT and CDR2 SNEGSKA (reference sequence). Trimming removed 7 bases from V and 2 bases from J, with 9 bases in between.

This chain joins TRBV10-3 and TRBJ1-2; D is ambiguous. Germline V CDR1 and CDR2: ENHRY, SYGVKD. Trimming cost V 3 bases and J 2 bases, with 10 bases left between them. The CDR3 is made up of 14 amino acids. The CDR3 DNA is TGTGCCATCAGTGAATTGTTGGCAAACTATGGCTACACCTTC. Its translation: CAISELLANYGYTF.

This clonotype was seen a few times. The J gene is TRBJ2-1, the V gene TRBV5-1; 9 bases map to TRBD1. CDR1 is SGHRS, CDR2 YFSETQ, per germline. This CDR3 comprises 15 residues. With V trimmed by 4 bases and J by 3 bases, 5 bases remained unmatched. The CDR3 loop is CASSQGQGYYNEQFF. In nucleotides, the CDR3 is TGCGCCAGCAGCCAGGGACAGGGTTACTACAATGAGCAGTTCTTC.

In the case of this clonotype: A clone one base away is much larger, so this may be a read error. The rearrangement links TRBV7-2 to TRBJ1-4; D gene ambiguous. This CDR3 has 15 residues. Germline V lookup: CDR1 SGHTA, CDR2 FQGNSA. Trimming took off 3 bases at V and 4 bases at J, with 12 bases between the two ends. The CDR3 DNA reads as TGTGCCAGCAGCTTGCAACAGACTTATAATGAAAAACTGTTTTTT. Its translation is CASSLQQTYNEKLFF. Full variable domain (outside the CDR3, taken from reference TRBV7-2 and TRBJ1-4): GAGVSQSPSNKVTEKGKDVELRCDPISGHTALYWYRQSLGQGLEFLIYFQGNSAPDKSGLPSDRFSAERTGGSVSTLTIQRTQQEDSAVYLCASSLQQTYNEKLFFGSGTQLSVL.

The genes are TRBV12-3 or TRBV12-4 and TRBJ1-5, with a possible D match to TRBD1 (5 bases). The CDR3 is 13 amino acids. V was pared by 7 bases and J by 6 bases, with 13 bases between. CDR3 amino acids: CASTLIRGQPQHF. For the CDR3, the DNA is TGTGCCAGCACCCTCATAAGGGGTCAGCCCCAGCATTTT.

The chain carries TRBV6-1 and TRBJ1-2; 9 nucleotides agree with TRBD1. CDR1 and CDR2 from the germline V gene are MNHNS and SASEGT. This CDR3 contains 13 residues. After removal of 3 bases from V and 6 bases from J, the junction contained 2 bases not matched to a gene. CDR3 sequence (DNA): TGTGCCAGCAGTGAGGACAGGGGCCATGGCTACACCTTC. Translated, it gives CASSEDRGHGYTF.

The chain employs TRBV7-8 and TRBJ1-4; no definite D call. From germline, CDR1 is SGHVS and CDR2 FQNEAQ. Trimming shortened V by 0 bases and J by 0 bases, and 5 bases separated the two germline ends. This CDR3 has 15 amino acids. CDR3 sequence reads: CASSLAESTNEKLFF. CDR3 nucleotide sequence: TGTGCCAGCAGCTTAGCGGAGTCAACTAATGAAAAACTGTTTTTT.